The T cell receptor (beta chain) under discussion was sequenced for a study of shared clonotypes between healthy human individuals. Study summary: Donors had three CD4 naive, three CD4 memory, two CD8 naive and one CD8 memory plate apiece. Study-wide results and caveats: Among donors, clonotype sharing was expected to be affected by sequencing depth.

Terminally differentiated effector memory CD45RA+ cells were left out of the naive CD8 fraction, which was CD45RO-negative and positively selected for CCR7. Only Caucasian adults living in Nashville, Tennessee made up the donor group. The sorted-subset replicate PCRs were given roughly 190 ng DNA, which is 31,000 or so T cell genomes. TCRdb's table, derived via immunoSEQ multiplex PCR, lists solely in-frame clones and lacks some. Found here are about 590,000 clones, just under 97% of them singletons; the top ten hold less than 0.13%. Per the germline V gene, CDR1 is SGHVS and CDR2 is FNYEAQ. The V and J ends lost 5 bases and 5 bases respectively, with 16 bases between them. The CDR3 spans 14 residues. To note about this clone: Its antigen remains unidentified.

The TCR was taken from a woman between 25 and 40 years old in good health. The material sequenced was naive CD8+ T cells sorted from blood. The rearrangement uses TRBV7-6 and TRBJ2-7, with a weak D call TRBD2 (6 bases). The CDR3 is CASSPTSITDEQYF. For the CDR3, the DNA is TGTGCCAGCAGCCCAACTAGCATAACCGACGAGCAGTACTTC.